This T cell receptor beta chain is drawn from a study of T-cell reconstitution after alpha-beta-depleted transplantation in children. This clonotype was counted at least ten times. Its antigen is unidentified. The study's findings and limits: Some patients' high day-60 TCRbeta diversity was attributed to recipient cells surviving conditioning. At around two months after transplant, the alpha-beta T cells were reportedly derived from several hundred expanded clones that came from non-depleted graft cells.

This CDR3 has 13 amino acids. Losses at the gene ends were 5 bases for V and 1 base for J; bases not matched to a gene: 1. A library of TCRbeta sequences, prepared with unique molecular identifiers, was generated. TCRdb re-called the PCR reads through MiXCR, storing one row per CDR3 protein. The table lists 670,000 or so distinct CDR3 sequences, about an eighth of them singletons. The input for sequencing was PBMCs, taken before TCRalphabeta/CD19-depleted stem cell transplant. This receptor was taken from a girl aged 2 to 9 with congenital amegakaryocytic thrombocytopenia, due to receive a stem cell transplant. The chain joins TRBV12-3 or TRBV12-4 to TRBJ2-7; 8 bases are shared with TRBD1. The CDR3 protein is CASSGQGSYEQYF. Written as DNA, the CDR3 is TGTGCCAGCAGTGGACAGGGATCCTACGAGCAGTACTTC.